The present entry profiles one T cell receptor beta chain with its context. No antigen is known for it. These data come from a study of cytomegalovirus exposure and HLA in healthy donors. Study summary: The study placed about four fifths of its approximately 400 genotyped donors in the Caucasian-associated ancestry cluster.

This CDR3 is 14 amino acids long. V dropped 6 bases and J dropped 4; count of bases not matched to a gene: 8. Germline-derived CDR1 and CDR2 are SNHLY and FYNNEI. Broader study findings: The study labeled more than 150 TCR beta chains cytomegalovirus-associated. The HLA-A and HLA-B alleles of most subjects were reportedly predicted accurately from TCR beta sequences.

PCR amplification relied on 60 Vbeta primers (plus 13 Jbeta primers). Measured with immunoSEQ multiplex PCR; TCRdb has only the in-frame clones, and not every one. There are some 120,000 clones in the sample; approximately 80% occur only once, and roughly 2% lies in the top ten. The sample comprised PBMCs. V and J are TRBV2 and TRBJ1-2; TRBD1 matches 7 bases. The TCR comes from a man between 18 and 35 years old in good health and CMV-seronegative. The CDR3 spells CASSVDRDIYGYTF. CDR3 DNA: TGTGCCAGCAGCGTAGACAGGGATATCTATGGCTACACCTTC.